This TCR beta chain comes out of a study of resident and recirculating memory T cells in vitiligo. No vitiligo treatment was given during the prior three months. Generated by immunoSEQ multiplex PCR, the TCRdb table keeps only in-frame clones and is missing some. The sample consists of more than 70,000 clones, about 91% of them appearing once. This sequence originates from a male donor with vitiligo. Sequenced material: blood.

The CDR3: CASSQQGAYEQYF. DNA for the CDR3: TGTGCCAGTAGTCAGCAGGGGGCCTACGAGCAGTACTTC. The V and J genes are TRBV19 and TRBJ2-7; 7 bases map to TRBD1. Trimming removed 5 bases from V and 2 bases from J; junction bases left unmatched: 3. The CDR3 covers 13 residues. Germline lookup yields CDR1 LNHDA and CDR2 SQIVND (reference sequence).